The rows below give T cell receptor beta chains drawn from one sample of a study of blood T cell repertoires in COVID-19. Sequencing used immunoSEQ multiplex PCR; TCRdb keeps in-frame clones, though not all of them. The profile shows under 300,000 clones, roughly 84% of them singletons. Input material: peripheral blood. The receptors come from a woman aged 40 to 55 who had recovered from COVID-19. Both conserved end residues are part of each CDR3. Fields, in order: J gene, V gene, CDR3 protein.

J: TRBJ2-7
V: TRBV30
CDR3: CAWKPGTSSYEQYF

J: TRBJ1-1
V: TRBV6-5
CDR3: CASSYTASGTEAFF

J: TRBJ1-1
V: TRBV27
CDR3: CASSFFRNTEAFF

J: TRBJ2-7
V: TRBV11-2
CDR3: CASSLETGIIEQYF

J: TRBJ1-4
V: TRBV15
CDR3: CATSWTRARNEKLFF

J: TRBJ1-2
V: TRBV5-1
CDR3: CASNEAEAEYGYTF

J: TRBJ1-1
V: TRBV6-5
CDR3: CASNREPAGTEAFF

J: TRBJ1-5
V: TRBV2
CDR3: CASSLGTLGYQPQHF

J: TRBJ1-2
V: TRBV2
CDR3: CARKEGVGGYTF

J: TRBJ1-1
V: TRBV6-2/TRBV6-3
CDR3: CASSYDPPGGGLNTEAFF

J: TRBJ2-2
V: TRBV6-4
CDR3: CASRPGLDTGELFF

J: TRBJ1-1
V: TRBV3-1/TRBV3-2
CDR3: CASSVVQGTEAFF

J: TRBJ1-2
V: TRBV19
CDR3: CASSSLTLHGYTF

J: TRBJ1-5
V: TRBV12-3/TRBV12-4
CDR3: CASSWRGLEPQHF

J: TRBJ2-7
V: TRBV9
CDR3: CASNPGEYSREQYF

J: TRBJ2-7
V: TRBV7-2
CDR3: CASSPTGTGKAYEQYF

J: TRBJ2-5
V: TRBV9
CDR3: CASSTGGLAGGPYQETQYF

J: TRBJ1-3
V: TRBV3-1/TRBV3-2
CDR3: CASSRGDLGGGNTIYF

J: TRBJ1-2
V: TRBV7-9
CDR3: CASSTGTGDGYTF

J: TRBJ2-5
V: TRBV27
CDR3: CASSYDRMETQYF

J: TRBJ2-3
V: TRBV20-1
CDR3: CSASPVGGRGRTDTQYF

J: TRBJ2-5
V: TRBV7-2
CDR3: CASSRPPGVGETQYF

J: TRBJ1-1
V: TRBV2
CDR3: CASRPTGTEAFF

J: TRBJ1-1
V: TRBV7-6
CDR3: CASSLGGRGTTEAFF

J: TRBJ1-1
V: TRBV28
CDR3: CASSSDRGWRTEAFF

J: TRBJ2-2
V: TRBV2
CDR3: CASSDRTSGGGTGELFF

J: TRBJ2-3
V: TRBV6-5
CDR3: CASSYPDRAGTQYF

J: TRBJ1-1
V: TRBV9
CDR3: CASSVDSWAEAFF

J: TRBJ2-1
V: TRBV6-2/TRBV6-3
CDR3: CASSYLTESSYNEQFF

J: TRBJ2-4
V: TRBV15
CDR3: CATSRDRRGEAKNIQYF

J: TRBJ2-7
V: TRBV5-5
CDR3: CASSSDTFYEQYF

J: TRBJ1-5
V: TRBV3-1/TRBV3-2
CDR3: CASSHGQGYQPQHF

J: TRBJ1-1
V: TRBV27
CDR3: CTSSLLRTGNTEAFF

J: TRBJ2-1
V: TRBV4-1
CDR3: CASSPLGNEQFF

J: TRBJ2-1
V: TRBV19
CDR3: CASSITSGGSNEQFF

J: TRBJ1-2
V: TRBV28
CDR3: CASSPRRTGQDYGYTF

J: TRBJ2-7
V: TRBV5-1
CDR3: CASSLVGQEGYEQYF

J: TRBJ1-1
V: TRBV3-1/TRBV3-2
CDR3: CASSPNGRTEAFF

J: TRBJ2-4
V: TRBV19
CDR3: CASSMGQGSPSPKNIQYF

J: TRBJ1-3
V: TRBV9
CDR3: CASSPEVVNSGNTIYF

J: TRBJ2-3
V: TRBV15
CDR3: CATSGGGHRYAPYF